This T cell receptor beta chain came from a study of beta chain features in type 1 diabetes. The germline V and J ends were trimmed by 0 bases and 6 bases, with 19 bases remaining between them. The CDR3 is made up of 16 amino acids. From germline, CDR1 is SGDLS and CDR2 YYNGEE. Sequenced material consisted of expressed TCRB transcripts (all of the isolated RNA was reverse transcribed). Sequenced by immunoSEQ multiplex PCR; TCRdb stores in-frame clones only, minus some. The sample has hundreds of thousands of clones; 13% are singletons. Points from the study as a whole: In these data, an HLA type influence on TCRB rearrangement remained unresolved. Diminished insertions and augmented deletions at VDJ junctions characterized type 1 diabetes patients. For patients and controls alike, PCR might favor shorter templates to the same degree. Within each of all four CD4+ subsets, Type 1 diabetes patients had TCRB CDR3s that were moderately but significantly shorter.

Cells sorted by CD45RO/CCR7/CD25/CD127/CD95/CD27 comprised CD4+ naive, central memory, regulatory and stem cell-like memory cells. A few counts support this clone. The target antigen is unknown. The receptor was isolated from a man younger than 35 with type 1 diabetes. V usage is TRBV9 and J usage is TRBJ2-7; the D is unclear. The sample was naive CD4+ T cells from blood. CDR3 sequence (DNA): TGTGCCAGCAGCGTAGGGGAAGGACCGATCCAAGGCGAGCAGTACTTC. It translates to CASSVGEGPIQGEQYF. Filled out from reference TRBV9 and TRBJ2-7, the complete variable domain reads DSGVTQTPKHLITATGQRVTLRCSPRSGDLSVYWYQQSLDQGLQFLIQYYNGEERAKGNILERFSAQQFPDLHSELNLSSLELGDSALYFCASSVGEGPIQGEQYFGPGTRLTVT.